This note documents a single T cell receptor beta chain sequence. With 2 bases removed from V and 3 bases from J, the gap between germline ends came to 10 bases. Germline CDR1 reads MNHNS; CDR2 reads SASEGT. This CDR3 is built from 15 residues. The sample belongs to a study of tumor and adjacent non-tumor tissue in lung cancer. The template was RNA from unsorted bulk tissue. TCRbeta libraries were built with three rounds of nested PCR, modified from ARM-PCR. One entry per CDR3 protein results from TCRdb running MiXCR on the multiplex PCR reads. The sample lists 200,000 to 250,000 distinct CDR3 sequences; about 71% were seen once.

This TCR was recovered from a man aged 60 to 75 with non-small cell lung cancer. The source material was lung tumor tissue. The V call is TRBV6-1, the J call TRBJ1-4; D gene unclear. In nucleotides, the CDR3 is TGTGCCAGCAGTGAATTAGAGGGAGCTAATGAAAAACTGTTTTTT. Translated: CASSELEGANEKLFF.